The 20 T cell receptor beta chains presented below share a single source sample, sequenced in a study of shared clonotypes between healthy human individuals. Using immunoSEQ multiplex PCR, the repertoire was profiled, and TCRdb retains in-frame clones only, with some absent. The data hold approximately 2.5 million clones, with around 94% observed a single time. The sequenced material came from naive CD4+ T cells sorted from blood. Documented subset: CD45RA+ positively selected. These receptors came from a young man in good health.

Points on this clone: Other DNA variants within this sample encode the same CDR3. The chain couples TRBV6-1 to TRBJ1-1; D remains ambiguous. With 1 base removed from V and 1 base from J, the gap between germline ends came to 4 bases. Germline values: CDR1 MNHNS, CDR2 SASEGT. The CDR3 is 13 residues long. The DNA for the CDR3 is TGTGCCAGCAGTGAAGGCAGGAACACTGAAGCTTTCTTT. Its protein product is CASSEGRNTEAFF.

V gene TRBV18 combines with J gene TRBJ1-2, with a tentative D call TRBD1 (5 bases). The germline gives CDR1 KGHSH, CDR2 LQKENI. V was clipped by 1 base and J by 6 bases, with 12 bases between them. The CDR3 covers 14 residues. CDR3 DNA: TGTGCCAGCTCACCACTACAGACAGAGAATGGCTACACCTTC. Protein sequence: CASSPLQTENGYTF.

The chain joins TRBV9 to TRBJ1-6, with D uncertain. In germline, CDR1 is SGDLS, CDR2 YYNGEE. The CDR3 has 15 amino acids. Trimming removed 0 bases from V and 7 bases from J, with 11 bases in between. CDR3 nucleotides: TGTGCCAGCAGCGTAGGGGCGGTAGTAAATTCACCCCTCCACTTT. Translation: CASSVGAVVNSPLHF.

CDR3 nucleotides: TGTGCCAGCAGCCTCACGATAGGGGACTTCTATGGCTACACCTTC. This sequence encodes CASSLTIGDFYGYTF. The chain links TRBV14 to TRBJ1-2, with TRBD1 as a possible D gene (5 bases). The CDR3 has 15 residues. V was clipped by 4 bases and J by 4 bases, with 16 bases between them. Per germline, CDR1 SGHDN and CDR2 FVKESK.

This clone was detected a few times. J is TRBJ1-1 and V is TRBV12-5, with 9 bases aligning to TRBD1. The germline CDR1 and CDR2 sequences are LGHNT and FRNRAP. V lost 5 bases and J lost 11; bases outside the gene matches: 6. This CDR3 contains 12 residues. The CDR3 loop is CASGPGDRAAFF. CDR3 DNA: TGTGCTAGTGGTCCGGGGGACAGGGCCGCTTTCTTT.

The chain links TRBV9 to TRBJ2-5, with TRBD2 matching over 9 bases. V dropped 4 bases and J dropped 5; count of bases not matched to a gene: 12. CDR1 and CDR2 (germline): SGDLS, YYNGEE. The CDR3 is made up of 16 amino acids. In DNA, the CDR3 is TGTGCCAGCAGCCGTTCCGGAGCGGGGGGCGGGGAGACCCAGTACTTC. Protein product: CASSRSGAGGGETQYF.

Remarks on this clone: Other DNA sequences in the sample encode the same CDR3. The gene calls are TRBV7-2 and TRBJ2-7; D call uncertain. The V gene lost 1 base and the J gene lost 2 bases, with 6 bases spanning the gap. The CDR3 sequence is 13 residues long. Germline V CDR1 and CDR2: SGHTA, FQGNSA. CDR3 in amino acids: CASSLVGTYEQYF. In DNA form, the CDR3 reads TGTGCCAGCAGCTTAGTGGGCACCTACGAGCAGTACTTC.

The chain joins TRBV21-1 to TRBJ2-1. TRBV21-1 is described as a pseudogene. This CDR3 has 13 residues. The CDR3 protein is CASSTKTGSEQFF. The CDR3 coding sequence is TGTGCCAGCAGCACGAAAACGGGCAGTGAGCAGTTCTTC.

V is TRBV9 and J is TRBJ2-2; a possible D gene is TRBD1 (7 bases). Germline V gives CDR1 SGDLS, CDR2 YYNGEE. The CDR3 totals 16 residues. Trimming stripped 0 bases from V and 4 bases from J, with 13 bases between. CDR3 bases: TGTGCCAGCAGCGTAGGGCCAGGGGGGATCACCGGGGAGCTGTTTTTT. As protein: CASSVGPGGITGELFF.

The chain carries TRBV7-9 and TRBJ2-7; 14 bases line up with TRBD2. V was pared by 3 bases and J by 6 bases, with 13 bases of the junction left unmatched. Germline V gives CDR1 SEHNR, CDR2 FQNEAQ (reference sequence). This CDR3 comprises 18 residues. CDR3 sequence (DNA): TGTGCCAGCAGCTTTAGGGGGTCGGGACTAGCGGGAGAAGGCGAGCAGTACTTC. This sequence encodes CASSFRGSGLAGEGEQYF.

Note on this clone: The sample carries other DNA sequences with the same CDR3. The genes are TRBV7-6 and TRBJ1-1; D remains unclear. There are 13 residues in the CDR3. Per the germline V gene, CDR1 is SGHVS and CDR2 is FNYEAQ. V lost 4 bases and J 2 bases, leaving 8 bases between the germline ends. In DNA, the CDR3 is TGTGCCAGCAGCTCCCAGGAAAACACTGAAGCTTTCTTT. It is translated as CASSSQENTEAFF. Together with reference TRBV7-6 and TRBJ1-1, the CDR3 gives the full variable domain: GAGVSQSPRYKVTKRGQDVALRCDPISGHVSLYWYRQALGQGPEFLTYFNYEAQQDKSGLPNDRFSAERPEGSISTLTIQRTEQRDSAMYRCASSSQENTEAFFGQGTRLTVV.

The chain joins TRBV5-4 to TRBJ2-5; D not resolved. Between the trimmed V and J ends, which lost 5 bases and 2 bases, there was a span of 19 bases. In germline, CDR1 is SGHNT, CDR2 YYREEE (reference sequence). CDR3 length: 16 amino acids. In DNA form, the CDR3 reads TGTGCCAGCAGAAGATCGGTTCAGTTACCGCAAGAGACCCAGTACTTC. This sequence encodes CASRRSVQLPQETQYF.

V and J are TRBV7-9 and TRBJ2-5; D unclear. V lost 5 bases and J 2 bases, leaving 18 bases between the germline ends. From germline, CDR1 is SEHNR and CDR2 FQNEAQ (reference sequence). The CDR3 consists of 16 residues. CDR3: CASSPGRSELQETQYF. CDR3 DNA sequence: TGTGCCAGCAGCCCAGGACGTAGTGAATTGCAAGAGACCCAGTACTTC.

CDR3 region: CAISDLFYNEQFF. The CDR3 coding sequence is TGTGCCATCAGTGATCTGTTTTACAATGAGCAGTTCTTC. The chain uses TRBV10-3 and TRBJ2-1; no clear D. V was trimmed by 3 bases and J by 4 bases, leaving 7 bases between them. The CDR3 runs to 13 residues. CDR1 is ENHRY, CDR2 SYGVKD, per germline.

About this clone: Other DNA sequences in the same sample also yield this CDR3. V gene TRBV18 combines with J gene TRBJ2-7, with 12 bases lining up with TRBD1. In germline, CDR1 is KGHSH, CDR2 LQKENI. V was pared by 0 bases and J by 5 bases, with 2 bases of the junction left unmatched. There are 15 residues in the CDR3. The CDR3 nucleotides are TGTGCCAGCTCACCACCGGGACAGGGGGCCCACGAGCAGTACTTC. Residues: CASSPPGQGAHEQYF.

J is TRBJ2-5 and V is TRBV30; 8 nucleotides match TRBD2. The J call may be in error: the DNA end matches TRBJ2-7 better. Germline V lookup: CDR1 GTSNPN, CDR2 SVGIG (reference sequence). The CDR3 contains 15 residues. CDR3 loop: CAWSVQSGSAYEQYF. DNA for the CDR3: TGTGCCTGGAGTGTACAAAGCGGGAGCGCCTACGAGCAGTACTTC.

The chain has TRBV9 and TRBJ2-1; D might be TRBD1 (7 bases). Trimming left V 4 bases short and J 5 bases short, with 16 bases between. Germline CDR1 SGDLS, CDR2 YYNGEE. This CDR3 has 15 amino acids. In nucleotides, the CDR3 is TGTGCCAGCAGCACAGGGGCCGCGGGGCACAATGAGCAGTTCTTC. Translating gives CASSTGAAGHNEQFF.

The CDR3 reads CASSYETGKGEKLFF. The CDR3 bases are TGTGCCAGCAGTTACGAGACAGGGAAGGGTGAAAAACTGTTTTTT. The rearrangement uses TRBV6-5 and TRBJ1-4; the match to TRBD1 covers 7 bases. Germline-derived CDR1 and CDR2 are MNHEY and SVGAGI. The CDR3 extends over 15 amino acids. The junction had 7 bases not matched to a gene; V was cut back by 2 bases and J by 7 bases.

The chain combines TRBV10-3 with TRBJ2-1; D is possibly TRBD2 (5 bases). The CDR3 is 14 amino acids. Trimming took off 10 bases at V and 6 bases at J, with 19 bases between the two ends. Germline V CDR1 and CDR2: ENHRY, SYGVKD. The CDR3 sequence: CATRDLRASNEQFF. The CDR3 DNA follows: TGTGCCACCCGAGATTTGAGGGCCTCCAATGAGCAGTTCTTC.

This clone was observed a single time. One junction end disagrees with the germline gene, perhaps due to a read error. CDR3 sequence (DNA): TGTGCCAGCAGCTTGCAGGGGAACTCCGGGGAGCTGTTTTTT. This sequence encodes CASSLQGNSGELFF. The rearrangement links TRBV7-9 to TRBJ2-2; the D gene is possibly TRBD1 (6 bases). CDR1 is SEHNR and CDR2 is FQNEAQ in the germline V gene (reference sequence). The CDR3 sequence is 14 residues long.